These 21 T cell receptor beta chains originate from one sample sequenced in a study of Graves' ophthalmopathy and Graves' hyperthyroidism. Amplification targeted the TCR beta CDR3 regions, with RNA transcripts as the source material. First-round RT-PCR used HTBI primers; second-round multiplex PCR followed. TCRdb reanalysed the multiplex PCR reads using MiXCR and keeps one entry per CDR3 protein. The sample consists of 600,000 to 700,000 distinct CDR3 sequences, 35% to 45% of them appearing once. Material: peripheral blood. Receptor source: an adult man with Graves' ophthalmopathy.

DNA of the CDR3: TGCAGCGTAGCGGGGGGGCTCAATGTGCAGTACTTC. It codes for CSVAGGLNVQYF. J is TRBJ2-7 and V is TRBV29-1, with TRBD2 matching over 10 bases. CDR3 length: 12 amino acids. The trim removed 6 bases at V and 9 bases at J, leaving 8 bases unmatched. Germline values: CDR1 SQVTM, CDR2 ANQGSEA.

This clonotype was counted many times. V gene TRBV19 combines with J gene TRBJ2-2, with 11 bases identical to TRBD1. The V and J ends lost 5 bases and 7 bases, in that order; junction bases with no gene match: 3. Germline CDR1 LNHDA, CDR2 SQIVND (reference sequence). The CDR3 sequence is 14 residues long. This CDR3 reads CASSGTGGRGELFF. CDR3 bases: TGTGCCAGTAGTGGGACAGGGGGTCGCGGGGAGCTGTTTTTT.

The sample holds many counts of this clonotype. This rearrangement joins TRBV10-3 to TRBJ2-7; D possibly corresponds to TRBD2 (6 bases). The length of the CDR3 is 14 residues. Looked up from germline, CDR1 is ENHRY and CDR2 is SYGVKD. The V end lost 6 bases, the J end lost 1 base, and 13 bases lay between the germline ends. In nucleotides, the CDR3 is TGTGCCATCAGGCGGGACTCCCTATCCTACGAGCAGTACTTC. Translating gives CAIRRDSLSYEQYF.

The rearrangement links TRBV29-1 to TRBJ1-1; D gene ambiguous. Trimming pared 3 bases from V and 5 bases from J, leaving 10 bases between. Germline CDR1 SQVTM, CDR2 ANQGSEA. This CDR3 spans 12 amino acids. CDR3 nucleotides: TGCAGCGTTGACGATTTAGTGACTGAAGCTTTCTTT. It codes for CSVDDLVTEAFF.

V usage is TRBV5-8 and J usage is TRBJ2-5, with TRBD2 as a possible D gene (5 bases). Germline V gives CDR1 SGHTS, CDR2 YDEGEE. This CDR3 has 14 residues. Deletions cut 3 bases from V and 5 bases from J, with 14 bases between. CDR3 residues: CASSSDFRLETQYF. The CDR3 nucleotides read TGTGCCAGCAGCTCGGACTTTAGGTTGGAGACCCAGTACTTC.

The gene calls are TRBV2 and TRBJ1-5; D uncertain. Germline CDR1 SNHLY, CDR2 FYNNEI. The CDR3 length is 14 residues. With 7 bases removed from V and 0 bases from J, the gap between germline ends came to 10 bases. The chain's CDR3 is CASTSGYSNQPQHF. CDR3 coding DNA: TGTGCCAGCACCTCTGGGTATAGCAATCAGCCCCAGCATTTT.

This chain links TRBV11-3 with TRBJ2-1, with D hard to call. The CDR3 is 13 amino acids. Per germline, CDR1 SGHNT and CDR2 YENEEA. The V and J ends lost 2 bases and 12 bases respectively, with 14 bases between them. Here the CDR3 DNA reads TGTGCCAGCAGCTTAAACGGCGGCCTGGGGCAGTTCTTC. Residues: CASSLNGGLGQFF.

The chain employs TRBV10-3 and TRBJ1-6; no reliable D call. From germline, CDR1 is ENHRY and CDR2 SYGVKD. The V gene lost 0 bases and the J gene lost 0 bases, with 12 bases spanning the gap. The CDR3 totals 18 residues. The CDR3 reads CAISESASGSSYNSPLHF. In nucleotides, the CDR3 is TGTGCCATCAGTGAGTCAGCTAGCGGAAGCTCCTATAATTCACCCCTCCACTTT.

This clonotype was seen repeatedly, ten times or more. The rearrangement joins TRBV29-1 to TRBJ2-7; D possibly corresponds to TRBD2 (5 bases). CDR1 is SQVTM and CDR2 is ANQGSEA in the germline V gene. The ends were cut back, 4 bases at V and 2 bases at J, with 12 bases in the middle. This CDR3 is 13 amino acids long. The CDR3 loop reads CSVVGSVTYEQYF. CDR3 in DNA: TGCAGCGTTGTTGGTAGCGTAACCTACGAGCAGTACTTC.

A single count supports this clonotype. DNA of the CDR3: TGTGCCAGCAGTGAGCGGGAAAGCTCCTACAATGAGCAGTTCTTC. As protein: CASSERESSYNEQFF. The J gene is TRBJ2-7, the V gene TRBV12-3 or TRBV12-4; 7 bases fit TRBD2. Judging by the DNA end, TRBJ2-1 fits better; the J call may be wrong. The length of the CDR3 is 15 residues.

V usage is TRBV10-3 and J usage is TRBJ1-6; 8 bases are a match to TRBD1. The trim removed 0 bases at V and 17 bases at J, leaving 9 bases unmatched. The germline V gene encodes CDR1 ENHRY and CDR2 SYGVKD. The CDR3 consists of 14 residues. CDR3 protein: CAISESGPGTGIHF. CDR3 DNA sequence: TGTGCCATCAGTGAGTCCGGCCCCGGGACAGGCATCCACTTT.

There are many counts of this clonotype. The rearrangement joins TRBV7-9 to TRBJ1-5, with 8 bases aligning to TRBD1. CDR1 is SEHNR and CDR2 is FQNEAQ in the germline V gene (reference sequence). The CDR3 loop spans 15 amino acids. The trim removed 5 bases at V and 4 bases at J, leaving 7 bases unmatched. CDR3 coding DNA: TGTGCCAGCAGCAGTACGGACAGGGAGAATCAGCCCCAGCATTTT. Amino acids: CASSSTDRENQPQHF.

This sequence joins TRBV10-3 and TRBJ1-3; no clear D. Germline V gene data show CDR1 as ENHRY and CDR2 as SYGVKD. The CDR3 runs 14 residues. In DNA form, the CDR3 reads TGTGCTAGAGATGGGCGGGGCTCTGGAAACACCATATATTTT. Its protein product is CARDGRGSGNTIYF.

Only one count was recorded for this clonotype. The genes are TRBV24-1 and TRBJ2-5; no reliable D call. From germline, CDR1 is KGHDR and CDR2 SFDVKD. The CDR3 sequence is 13 residues long. Trimming took off 4 bases at V and 5 bases at J, with 10 bases between the two ends. DNA for the CDR3: TGTGCCACCAGTGACGGCGACTGGGAGACCCAGTACTTC. Amino acid sequence: CATSDGDWETQYF.

The table lists this clonotype with a count of one. This chain links TRBV7-9 with TRBJ2-5; either TRBD1 or TRBD2 may supply D (5 bases each). This CDR3 has 12 amino acids. Germline V CDR1 and CDR2: SEHNR, FQNEAQ (reference sequence). V lost 5 bases to trimming and J lost 5 bases, with 9 bases between them. Here the CDR3 reads CASSGDGETQYF. In DNA form, the CDR3 reads TGTGCCAGCAGCGGGGACGGGGAGACCCAGTACTTC.

This clonotype was observed many times. V gene TRBV6-5 combines with J gene TRBJ2-7; TRBD1 or TRBD2 may be the D gene (5 bases each). The CDR3 contains 14 residues. Per the germline V gene, CDR1 is MNHEY and CDR2 is SVGAGI. The ends were cut back, 6 bases at V and 4 bases at J, with 16 bases in the middle. In nucleotides, the CDR3 is TGTGCCAGCAGCTACGGGGACGCCAGGTACGAGCAGTACTTC. Amino acid sequence: CASSYGDARYEQYF.

This clonotype showed up many times. The chain combines TRBV12-3 or TRBV12-4 with TRBJ2-7; D is ambiguous. This CDR3 contains 14 residues. The V end was cut by 6 bases, the J end by 6 bases, with 18 bases between. The CDR3 region has the DNA TGTGCCAGCAGCATCGCCCTGGCGGCGATCGAGCAGTACTTC. This encodes CASSIALAAIEQYF.

The chain has TRBV4-1 and TRBJ1-1, with D tentatively TRBD1 (6 bases). The V and J ends lost 3 bases and 1 base respectively, with 18 bases between them. The germline V gene encodes CDR1 MGHRA and CDR2 YSYEKL. The CDR3 is 17 amino acids. The CDR3 is CASSHLSLRDKNTEAFF. The CDR3 region has the DNA TGCGCCAGCAGCCATCTAAGTCTGAGGGACAAGAACACTGAAGCTTTCTTT.

This clonotype was seen many times. The chain combines TRBV4-1 with TRBJ2-6, with D hard to call. There are 16 residues in the CDR3. Germline CDR1 reads MGHRA; CDR2 reads YSYEKL. Trimming removed 1 base at V and 0 bases at J, with 7 bases between. CDR3 coding DNA: TGCGCCAGCAGCCAAGTGAGGAGCTCTGGGGCCAACGTCCTGACTTTC. It encodes CASSQVRSSGANVLTF.

In regard to this clonotype: Just one base apart from a much larger clone, this may be a read error. V and J are TRBV13 and TRBJ1-6; D perhaps matches TRBD1 (6 bases). Germline CDR1 reads PRHDT; CDR2 reads FYEKMQ (reference sequence). This CDR3 spans 13 amino acids. Written as DNA, the CDR3 is TGTGCCAGCAGCCCCAGCCCACAGGGACCCCCCCACTTT. Translating it yields CASSPSPQGPPHF.

The rearrangement links TRBV20-1 to TRBJ1-1; the D gene is possibly TRBD1 (6 bases). Trimming cost V 2 bases and J 3 bases, with 13 bases left between them. The germline V gene encodes CDR1 DFQATT and CDR2 SNEGSKA (reference sequence). The CDR3 is 14 residues long. This CDR3 reads CSARSGGGDTEAFF. The DNA for the CDR3 is TGCAGTGCTAGAAGTGGGGGGGGCGACACTGAAGCTTTCTTT.